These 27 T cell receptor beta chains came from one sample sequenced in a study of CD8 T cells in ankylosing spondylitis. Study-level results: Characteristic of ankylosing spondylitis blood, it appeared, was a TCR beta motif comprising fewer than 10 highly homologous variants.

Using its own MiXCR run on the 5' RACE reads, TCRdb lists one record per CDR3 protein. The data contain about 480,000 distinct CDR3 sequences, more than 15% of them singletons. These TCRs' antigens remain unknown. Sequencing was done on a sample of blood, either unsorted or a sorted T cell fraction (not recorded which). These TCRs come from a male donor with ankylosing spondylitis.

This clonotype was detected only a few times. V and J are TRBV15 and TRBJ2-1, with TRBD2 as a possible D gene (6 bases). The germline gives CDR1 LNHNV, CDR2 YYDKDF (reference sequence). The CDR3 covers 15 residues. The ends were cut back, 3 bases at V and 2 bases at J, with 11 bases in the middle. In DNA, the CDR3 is TGTGCCACCAGCAGCAGCGGGCTAGCCTACAATGAGCAGTTCTTC. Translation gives CATSSSGLAYNEQFF.

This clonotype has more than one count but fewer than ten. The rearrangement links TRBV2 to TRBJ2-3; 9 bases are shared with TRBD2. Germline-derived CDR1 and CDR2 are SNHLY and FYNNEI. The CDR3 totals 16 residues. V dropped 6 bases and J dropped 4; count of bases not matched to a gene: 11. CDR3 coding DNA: TGTGCCAGCAGGCCCTGGGGAGCGGGAGGCTCAGATACGCAGTATTTT. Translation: CASRPWGAGGSDTQYF.

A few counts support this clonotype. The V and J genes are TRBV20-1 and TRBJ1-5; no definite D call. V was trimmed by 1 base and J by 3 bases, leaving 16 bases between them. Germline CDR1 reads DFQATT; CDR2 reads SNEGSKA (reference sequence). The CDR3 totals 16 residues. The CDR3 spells CSARVPSGNNNQPQHF. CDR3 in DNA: TGCAGTGCTAGAGTACCATCGGGCAACAACAATCAGCCCCAGCATTTT.

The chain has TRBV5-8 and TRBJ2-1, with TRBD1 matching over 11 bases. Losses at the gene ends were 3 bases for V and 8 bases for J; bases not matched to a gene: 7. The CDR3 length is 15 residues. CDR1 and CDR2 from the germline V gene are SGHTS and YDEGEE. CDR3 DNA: TGTGCCAGCAGCTCAGGACAGGGGGCTGGAGATGAGCAGTTCTTC. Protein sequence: CASSSGQGAGDEQFF.

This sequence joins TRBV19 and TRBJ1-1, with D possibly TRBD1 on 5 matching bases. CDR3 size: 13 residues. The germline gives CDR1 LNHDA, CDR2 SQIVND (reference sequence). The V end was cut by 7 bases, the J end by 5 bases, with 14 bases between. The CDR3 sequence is CASITPGSTEAFF. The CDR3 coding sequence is TGTGCCAGTATAACACCAGGGAGTACTGAAGCTTTCTTT.

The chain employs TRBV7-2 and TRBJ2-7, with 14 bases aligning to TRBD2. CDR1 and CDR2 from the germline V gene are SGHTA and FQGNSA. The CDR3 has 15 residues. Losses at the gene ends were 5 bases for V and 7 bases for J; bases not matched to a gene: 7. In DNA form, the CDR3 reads TGTGCCAGCAGCCCGACGGGACTAGCGGGAGTGGAGCAGTACTTC. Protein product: CASSPTGLAGVEQYF.

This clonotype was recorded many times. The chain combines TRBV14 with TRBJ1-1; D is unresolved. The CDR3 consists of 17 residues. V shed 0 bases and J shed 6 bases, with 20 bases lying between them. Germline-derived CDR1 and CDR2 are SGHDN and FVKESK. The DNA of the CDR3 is TGTGCCAGCAGCCAAGATCTACCGGGGTTCAGGAGGCCTGAAGCTTTCTTT. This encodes CASSQDLPGFRRPEAFF.

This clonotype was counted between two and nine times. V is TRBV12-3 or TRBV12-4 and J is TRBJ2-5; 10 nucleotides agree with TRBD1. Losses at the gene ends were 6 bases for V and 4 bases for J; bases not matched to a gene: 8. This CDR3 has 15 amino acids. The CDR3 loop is CASRTWDRGGETQYF. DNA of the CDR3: TGTGCCAGCAGGACTTGGGACAGGGGTGGAGAGACCCAGTACTTC.

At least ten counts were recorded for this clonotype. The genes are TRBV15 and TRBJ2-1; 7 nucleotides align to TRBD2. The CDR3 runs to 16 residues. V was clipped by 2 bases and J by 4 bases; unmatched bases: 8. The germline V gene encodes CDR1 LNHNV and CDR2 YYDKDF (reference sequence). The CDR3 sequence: CATSRPLAEPYNEQFF. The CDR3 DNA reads TGTGCCACCAGCAGACCTCTAGCGGAACCTTACAATGAGCAGTTCTTC.

CDR3 sequence: CAISDLGQGAYEQYF. The CDR3 coding sequence is TGTGCCATCAGTGACCTGGGACAGGGGGCCTACGAGCAGTACTTC. V is TRBV10-3 and J is TRBJ2-7; 11 bases are shared with TRBD1. The CDR3 has 15 residues. V lost 3 bases to trimming and J lost 2 bases; unmatched junction nucleotides: 3. Germline CDR1 is ENHRY and CDR2 is SYGVKD.

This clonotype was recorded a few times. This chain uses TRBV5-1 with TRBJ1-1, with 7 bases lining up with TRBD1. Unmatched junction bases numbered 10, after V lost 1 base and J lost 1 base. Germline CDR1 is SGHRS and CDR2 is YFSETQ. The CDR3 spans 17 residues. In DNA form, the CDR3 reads TGCGCCAGCAGCTTGCGCCCAACAGGGGCCACGAACACTGAAGCTTTCTTT. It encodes CASSLRPTGATNTEAFF. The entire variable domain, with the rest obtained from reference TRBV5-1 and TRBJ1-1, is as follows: KAGVTQTPRYLIKTRGQQVTLSCSPISGHRSVSWYQQTPGQGLQFLFEYFSETQRNKGNFPGRFSGRQFSNSRSEMNVSTLELGDSALYLCASSLRPTGATNTEAFFGQGTRLTVV.

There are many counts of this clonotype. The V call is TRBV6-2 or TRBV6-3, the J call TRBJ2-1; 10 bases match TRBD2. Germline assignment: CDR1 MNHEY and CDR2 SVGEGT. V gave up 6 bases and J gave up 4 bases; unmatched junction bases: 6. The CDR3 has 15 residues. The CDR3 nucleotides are TGTGCCAGCAGGAACCTAGCGGGAGCGTACAATGAGCAGTTCTTC. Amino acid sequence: CASRNLAGAYNEQFF.

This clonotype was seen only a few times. The CDR3 DNA sequence: TGTGCCAGCAGTAGGGGGATAGCGTTGGCAGATACGCAGTATTTT. This gives the protein CASSRGIALADTQYF. The rearrangement uses TRBV27 and TRBJ2-3; D may be TRBD1 (6 bases). The CDR3 contains 15 residues. Trimming removed 5 bases at V and 4 bases at J, with 16 bases between. CDR1 MNHEY and CDR2 SMNVEV come from the germline V gene (reference sequence).

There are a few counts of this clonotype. CDR3 loop: CATSDIGGGTDANTGELFF. The CDR3 nucleotides read TGTGCCACCAGTGACATTGGAGGGGGGACAGACGCGAACACCGGGGAGCTGTTTTTT. The genes are TRBV24-1 and TRBJ2-2; tentative D call: TRBD1 (7 bases). Looked up from germline, CDR1 is KGHDR and CDR2 is SFDVKD. V lost 4 bases and J lost 0, with 20 bases in between. The CDR3 is 19 amino acids.

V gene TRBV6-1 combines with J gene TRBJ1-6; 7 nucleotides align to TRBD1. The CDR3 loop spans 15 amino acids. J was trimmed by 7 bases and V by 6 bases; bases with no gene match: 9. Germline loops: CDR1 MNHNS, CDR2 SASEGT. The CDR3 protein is CASRPGDSANSPLHF. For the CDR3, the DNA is TGTGCCAGCAGACCAGGGGACAGCGCAAATTCACCCCTCCACTTT.

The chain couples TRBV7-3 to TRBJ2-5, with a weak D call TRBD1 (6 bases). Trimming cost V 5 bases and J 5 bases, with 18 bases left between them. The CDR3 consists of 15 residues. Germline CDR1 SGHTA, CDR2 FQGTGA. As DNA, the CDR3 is TGTGCCAGCAGCCCGAGGCAGGGGATTGGCGAGACCCAGTACTTC. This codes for CASSPRQGIGETQYF.

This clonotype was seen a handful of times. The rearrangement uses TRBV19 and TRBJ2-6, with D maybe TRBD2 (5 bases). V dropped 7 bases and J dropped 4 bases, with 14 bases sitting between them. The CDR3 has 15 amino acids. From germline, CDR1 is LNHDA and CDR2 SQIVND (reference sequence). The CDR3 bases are TGTGCCAGTAACCGACGGGGATCCGGGGCCAACGTCCTGACTTTC. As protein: CASNRRGSGANVLTF.

CDR3 protein: CASSPYPSGLTDTQYF. CDR3 coding DNA: TGTGCCAGCAGTCCATACCCCTCGGGACTCACAGATACGCAGTATTTT. The V call is TRBV12-3 or TRBV12-4, the J call TRBJ2-3, with D possibly TRBD2 on 6 matching bases. CDR3 length: 16 residues. The V end lost 5 bases, the J end lost 2 bases, and 17 bases lay between the germline ends.

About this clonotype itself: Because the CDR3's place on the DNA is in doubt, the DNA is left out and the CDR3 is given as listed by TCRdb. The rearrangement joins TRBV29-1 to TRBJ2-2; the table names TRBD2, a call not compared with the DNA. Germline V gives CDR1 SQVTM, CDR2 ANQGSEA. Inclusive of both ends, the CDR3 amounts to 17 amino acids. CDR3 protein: CSVGDWQGALRAGELFF.

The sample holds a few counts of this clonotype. Written as DNA, the CDR3 is TGTGCCAGCACAATCGGACAGGGAAACACCATATATTTT. Its translation: CASTIGQGNTIYF. The chain has TRBV6-6 and TRBJ1-3; weak D call: TRBD1 (6 bases). Germline assignment: CDR1 MNHNY and CDR2 SVGAGI (reference sequence). V was pared by 7 bases and J by 4 bases, with 11 bases between. The CDR3 consists of 13 residues.

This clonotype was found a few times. CDR3 residues: CASSPNENSGYTF. The CDR3 bases are TGTGCCAGCAGCCCCAACGAGAATTCGGGCTACACCTTC. This chain connects TRBV7-3 to TRBJ1-2, with no clear D. CDR3 length equals 13 residues. The germline V gene encodes CDR1 SGHTA and CDR2 FQGTGA. Trimming pared 5 bases from V and 8 bases from J, leaving 15 bases between.

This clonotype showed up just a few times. CDR3 sequence: CSAPRTASSYNEQFF. CDR3 DNA: TGCAGTGCTCCTCGGACAGCGAGCTCCTACAATGAGCAGTTCTTC. The chain links TRBV20-1 to TRBJ2-1; D is perhaps TRBD1 (6 bases). This CDR3 has 15 amino acids. The germline V gene encodes CDR1 DFQATT and CDR2 SNEGSKA (reference sequence). V was trimmed by 5 bases and J by 0 bases, leaving 14 bases between them.

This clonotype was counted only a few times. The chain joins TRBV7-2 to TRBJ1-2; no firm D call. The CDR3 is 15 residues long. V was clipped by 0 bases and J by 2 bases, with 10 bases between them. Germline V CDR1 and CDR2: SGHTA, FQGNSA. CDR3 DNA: TGTGCCAGCAGCTTAGCGGCTTCAGCCAACTATGGCTACACCTTC. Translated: CASSLAASANYGYTF.

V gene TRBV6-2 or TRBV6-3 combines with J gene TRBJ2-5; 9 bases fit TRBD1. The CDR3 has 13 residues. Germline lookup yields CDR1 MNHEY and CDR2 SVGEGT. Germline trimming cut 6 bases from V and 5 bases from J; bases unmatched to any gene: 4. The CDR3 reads CASRKQGAETQYF. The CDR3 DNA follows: TGTGCCAGCAGGAAACAGGGGGCCGAGACCCAGTACTTC.

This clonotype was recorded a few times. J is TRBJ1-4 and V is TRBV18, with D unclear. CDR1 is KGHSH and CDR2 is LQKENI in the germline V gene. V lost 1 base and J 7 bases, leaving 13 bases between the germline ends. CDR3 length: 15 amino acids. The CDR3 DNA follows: TGTGCCAGCTCACCACTATCGCAAGAGGGTGAAAAACTGTTTTTT. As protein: CASSPLSQEGEKLFF.

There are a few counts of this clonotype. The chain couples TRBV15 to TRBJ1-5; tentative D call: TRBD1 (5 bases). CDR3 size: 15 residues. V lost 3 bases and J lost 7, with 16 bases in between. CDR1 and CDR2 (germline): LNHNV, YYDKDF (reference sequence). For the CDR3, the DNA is TGTGCCACCAGCAGGCTACCAGGGACTGAACAGCCCCAGCATTTT. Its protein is CATSRLPGTEQPQHF.

In nucleotides, the CDR3 is TGTGCCAGCAGCCCCCGACAGGGAAGGGACGAGCAGTACTTC. Protein product: CASSPRQGRDEQYF. The J gene is TRBJ2-7, the V gene TRBV3-1; 7 bases are a match to TRBD1. Germline values: CDR1 LGHDT, CDR2 YNNKEL (reference sequence). The CDR3 runs 14 residues. J was trimmed by 5 bases and V by 4 bases; bases with no gene match: 8.